The 27 T cell receptor beta chains below were found in one sample sequenced in a study of low-dose radiotherapy and immunotherapy resistance in tumors. With TRAV- and TRBV-specific primers, first-strand cDNA was made, covering the alpha and beta chains. TCRs were put through 20 to 25 PCR cycles of amplification with Phusion. A constant-region primer and the V-primer adapter served as the primer pair. In TCRdb, the reads were re-called with MiXCR into one record per CDR3 protein. The sample yields roughly 100,000 distinct CDR3 sequences, less than 25% seen once. The time point is: after trial treatment. The sample's treatment: LDRT plus nivolumab, ipilimumab, low-dose cyclophosphamide and aspirin (RACIN trial). This material consisted of PBMCs, taken after low-dose radiotherapy plus immunotherapy. The receptor source for this set is a male donor with prostate cancer.

At least ten counts were recorded for this clonotype. V usage is TRBV6-2 or TRBV6-3 and J usage is TRBJ2-1; TRBD2 matches at 14 bases. Germline V CDR1 and CDR2: MNHEY, SVGEGT. The CDR3 length is 17 residues. V was clipped by 7 bases and J by 0 bases; unmatched bases: 5. The CDR3 DNA follows: TGTGCCAGCACCTCAGGGACTAGCGGGGGCTCCTACAATGAGCAGTTCTTC. Translated, it gives CASTSGTSGGSYNEQFF.

This clonotype has a count of ten or more. This chain uses TRBV21-1 with TRBJ2-2; the tabulated D call, TRBD2, remains unverified against the DNA. TRBV21-1 is deemed a pseudogene. The CDR3 has 17 amino acids. CDR3 in amino acids: CASLQRTSGGDTGELFF. The CDR3 region has the DNA TGTGCCAGCTTACAACGGACTAGCGGGGGTGACACCGGGGAGCTGTTTTTT.

This clonotype was found many times. This chain uses TRBV20-1 with TRBJ2-7; D may be TRBD1 (6 bases). This CDR3 has 14 amino acids. The germline V gene has CDR1 DFQATT and CDR2 SNEGSKA (reference sequence). With 4 bases removed from V and 4 bases from J, the gap between germline ends came to 17 bases. CDR3 region: CSATPGQILYEQYF. The CDR3 DNA reads TGCAGTGCTACGCCCGGACAGATTTTATACGAGCAGTACTTC.

This clonotype was counted ten times or more. This chain uses TRBV18 with TRBJ2-5; D remains ambiguous. The CDR3 contains 15 residues. The germline gives CDR1 KGHSH, CDR2 LQKENI. V was trimmed by 3 bases and J by 2 bases, leaving 13 bases between them. In DNA form, the CDR3 reads TGTGCCAGCTCACCTACTATCCCACAACAAGAGACCCAGTACTTC. It is translated as CASSPTIPQQETQYF.

In this sample, this clonotype turned up many times. The gene calls are TRBV30 and TRBJ1-1; D is perhaps TRBD1 (5 bases). Trimming shortened V by 3 bases and J by 7 bases, and 12 bases separated the two germline ends. The CDR3 totals 12 residues. Germline-derived CDR1 and CDR2 are GTSNPN and SVGIG (reference sequence). The CDR3 sequence: CAWSGGLVEAFF. The CDR3 DNA is TGTGCCTGGAGCGGGGGTCTGGTTGAAGCTTTCTTT.

This clonotype was picked up many times. The chain recombines TRBV6-5 with TRBJ2-3, with 9 bases that match TRBD1. The CDR3 has 14 amino acids. V lost 7 bases to trimming and J lost 6 bases; unmatched junction nucleotides: 8. Germline lookup yields CDR1 MNHEY and CDR2 SVGAGI. CDR3 protein: CASKLRDRVDTQYF. CDR3 sequence (DNA): TGTGCCAGCAAGTTGCGGGACAGGGTGGATACGCAGTATTTT.

The table lists this clonotype with many counts. V gene TRBV27 combines with J gene TRBJ1-2; TRBD1 might be the D (5 bases). The CDR3 runs to 12 residues. V lost 3 bases and J 5 bases, leaving 7 bases between the germline ends. Germline loops: CDR1 MNHEY, CDR2 SMNVEV (reference sequence). The CDR3 coding sequence is TGTGCCAGCAGTTTCGGGGGATATGGCTACACCTTC. Protein product: CASSFGGYGYTF.

Turning to this clonotype: One base away lies a much larger clone, so this may be a sequencing read error. The CDR3 DNA follows: TGTGCCAGCAGCTCCAAGACCAAAGAGACCCAGTACTTC. Its protein product is CASSSKTKETQYF. V gene TRBV7-2 combines with J gene TRBJ2-5; D gene uncertain. CDR3 length: 13 residues. Germline V gene data show CDR1 as SGHTA and CDR2 as FQGNSA. V lost 4 bases and J 3 bases, leaving 9 bases between the germline ends. The whole variable domain, filled in from reference TRBV7-2 and TRBJ2-5, reads GAGVSQSPSNKVTEKGKDVELRCDPISGHTALYWYRQSLGQGLEFLIYFQGNSAPDKSGLPSDRFSAERTGGSVSTLTIQRTQQEDSAVYLCASSSKTKETQYFGPGTRLLVL.

This clonotype was seen only once. This chain uses TRBV12-3 or TRBV12-4 with TRBJ2-2, with TRBD2 matching 14 bases. The CDR3 runs 17 residues. V gave up 5 bases and J gave up 1 base; unmatched junction bases: 3. Written as DNA, the CDR3 is TGTGCCAGCAGTGCGGGACTAGCGGGGGTGAACACCGGGGAGCTGTTTTTT. It codes for CASSAGLAGVNTGELFF.

The table lists this clonotype with many counts. The rearrangement links TRBV18 to TRBJ2-5; 9 bases are a match to TRBD2. Germline CDR1 KGHSH, CDR2 LQKENI. V dropped 5 bases and J dropped 5; count of bases not matched to a gene: 6. This CDR3 comprises 14 residues. Here the CDR3 reads CASSSSGGGETQYF. The CDR3, as DNA: TGTGCCAGCTCAAGTAGCGGGGGCGGCGAGACCCAGTACTTC.

Note on this clonotype: One base separates it from a far larger clone, so it is likely a read error. V usage is TRBV6-2 or TRBV6-3 and J usage is TRBJ2-1; D remains ambiguous. Germline-derived CDR1 and CDR2 are MNHEY and SVGEGT. The V and J ends lost 5 bases and 5 bases respectively, with 7 bases between them. The CDR3 extends over 12 amino acids. The CDR3 nucleotides read TGTGCCAGCAGTGGCGGAAACAATGAGCAGTTCTTC. The encoded protein is CASSGGNNEQFF.

V usage is TRBV7-2 and J usage is TRBJ2-1; D remains unclear. The CDR3 covers 16 residues. The V gene's germline CDR1 is SGHTA and CDR2 FQGNSA. Trimming cost V 6 bases and J 0 bases, with 15 bases left between them. CDR3 in DNA: TGTGCCAGCAGAACCCGGCCCTCTAGCTCCTACAATGAGCAGTTCTTC. This gives the protein CASRTRPSSSYNEQFF. The full variable domain, with the rest looked up from reference TRBV7-2 and TRBJ2-1, is GAGVSQSPSNKVTEKGKDVELRCDPISGHTALYWYRQSLGQGLEFLIYFQGNSAPDKSGLPSDRFSAERTGGSVSTLTIQRTQQEDSAVYLCASRTRPSSSYNEQFFGPGTRLTVL.

This clonotype was picked up many times. V gene TRBV7-9 combines with J gene TRBJ2-1; 9 bases align to TRBD2. The CDR3 totals 16 residues. CDR1 SEHNR and CDR2 FQNEAQ come from the germline V gene (reference sequence). With 5 bases clipped from V and 10 bases from J, the junction kept 15 bases outside the gene matches. DNA of the CDR3: TGTGCCAGCAGCGCTAGTGGGGTAGCGGGGGTGCCCGAGCAGTTCTTC. As protein: CASSASGVAGVPEQFF.

This clonotype occurred many times. The DNA of the CDR3 is TGTGCCAGCAGCTTGGGGGCTACGAACACCGGGGAGCTGTTTTTT. It is translated as CASSLGATNTGELFF. The gene calls are TRBV5-5 and TRBJ2-2; D unresolved. Germline CDR1 and CDR2: SGHKS and YYEKEE (reference sequence). The CDR3 has 15 residues. Trimming left V 0 bases short and J 0 bases short, with 6 bases between. Looking up the rest from reference TRBV5-5 and TRBJ2-2 gives the full variable domain: DAGVTQSPTHLIKTRGQQVTLRCSPISGHKSVSWYQQVLGQGPQFIFQYYEKEERGRGNFPDRFSARQFPNYSSELNVNALLLGDSALYLCASSLGATNTGELFFGEGSRLTVL.

This clonotype was found many times. The V call is TRBV4-2, the J call TRBJ1-4, with 7 positions matching TRBD1. The CDR3 extends over 17 amino acids. The V and J ends lost 0 bases and 6 bases, in that order; junction bases with no gene match: 10. In germline, CDR1 is LGHNA, CDR2 YNFKEQ. CDR3 region: CASSQDPVTGRDEKLFF. The CDR3 nucleotides are TGTGCCAGCAGCCAAGATCCTGTGACAGGGAGGGATGAAAAACTGTTTTTT.

In the case of this clonotype: This may come from a read error, since a much larger clone is one base off. The chain joins TRBV13 to TRBJ2-5, with D unclear. The length of the CDR3 is 12 residues. Germline CDR1 and CDR2: PRHDT and FYEKMQ (reference sequence). The ends were cut back, 2 bases at V and 2 bases at J, with 3 bases in the middle. The CDR3 nucleotides read TGTGCCAGCAGCTTAACGCAAGAGACCCAGTACTTC. It encodes CASSLTQETQYF.

The DNA of the CDR3 is TGTGCCAGCAGCCTACAGGGTGGCAATCAGCCCCAGCATTTT. Encoded protein: CASSLQGGNQPQHF. This chain uses TRBV3-1 with TRBJ1-5; tentatively, D is TRBD1 (6 bases). The germline CDR1 and CDR2 sequences are LGHDT and YNNKEL (reference sequence). CDR3 length: 14 amino acids. Trimming took off 4 bases at V and 2 bases at J, with 9 bases between the two ends.

The rearrangement links TRBV4-1 to TRBJ2-4; D is uncertain. Trimming removed 1 base at V and 7 bases at J, with 17 bases between. The CDR3 is made up of 16 amino acids. Per the germline V gene, CDR1 is MGHRA and CDR2 is YSYEKL. The CDR3 DNA reads TGCGCCAGCAGCCAAGGTTTTGGTTTTCGGAGCAACATTCAGTACTTC. Its translation is CASSQGFGFRSNIQYF.

This clonotype was seen ten or more times. The rearrangement uses TRBV4-1 and TRBJ1-4, with D uncertain. This CDR3 comprises 12 residues. The germline V and J ends were trimmed by 1 base and 8 bases, with 5 bases remaining between them. From germline, CDR1 is MGHRA and CDR2 YSYEKL. CDR3 DNA sequence: TGCGCCAGCAGCCAAGTACAGGAAAAACTGTTTTTT. It specifies CASSQVQEKLFF.

This clonotype has ten or more counts. The V call is TRBV5-1, the J call TRBJ2-3; TRBD1 aligns across 7 bases. From germline, CDR1 is SGHRS and CDR2 YFSETQ. Losses at the gene ends were 2 bases for V and 2 bases for J; bases not matched to a gene: 5. The CDR3 runs to 15 residues. CDR3 bases: TGCGCCAGCAGCTTACGTGGGACAGACACAGATACGCAGTATTTT. It translates to CASSLRGTDTDTQYF. The whole variable domain, filled in from reference TRBV5-1 and TRBJ2-3, reads KAGVTQTPRYLIKTRGQQVTLSCSPISGHRSVSWYQQTPGQGLQFLFEYFSETQRNKGNFPGRFSGRQFSNSRSEMNVSTLELGDSALYLCASSLRGTDTDTQYFGPGTRLTVL.

This clonotype was observed at least ten times. The chain's CDR3 is CASSERGVPPYNEQFF. The CDR3, as DNA: TGTGCCAGCAGTGAGCGGGGGGTACCTCCCTACAATGAGCAGTTCTTC. The rearrangement links TRBV6-2 or TRBV6-3 to TRBJ2-1; 9 positions match TRBD2. Germline loops: CDR1 MNHEY, CDR2 SVGEGT. Trimming took 5 bases from V and 2 from J; bases not matched to a gene: 7. The CDR3 spans 16 residues.

The table lists this clonotype with many counts. The chain employs TRBV6-2 or TRBV6-3 and TRBJ2-3, with no clear D. This CDR3 comprises 15 residues. Germline V gene lookup returns CDR1 MNHEY and CDR2 SVGEGT. Deletions cut 0 bases from V and 5 bases from J, with 12 bases between. The CDR3 spells CASSYSNGWEDTQYF. In DNA, the CDR3 is TGTGCCAGCAGTTACTCGAACGGTTGGGAAGATACGCAGTATTTT.

This clonotype was observed at least ten times. V usage is TRBV5-1 and J usage is TRBJ2-1; 8 bases map to TRBD2. Germline V gene lookup returns CDR1 SGHRS and CDR2 YFSETQ. Trimming cost V 0 bases and J 7 bases; bases outside gene matches: 6. The CDR3 extends over 15 amino acids. This CDR3 is CASSLAGGPENEQFF. Here the CDR3 DNA reads TGCGCCAGCAGCTTGGCGGGGGGGCCAGAAAATGAGCAGTTCTTC.

This clonotype was seen many times. The rearrangement uses TRBV12-5 and TRBJ1-4; TRBD1 might be the D (6 bases). With 6 bases removed from V and 8 bases from J, the gap between germline ends came to 16 bases. Per germline, CDR1 LGHNT and CDR2 FRNRAP. CDR3 length: 14 amino acids. The CDR3 sequence: CASGLGGGEEKLFF. Here the CDR3 DNA reads TGTGCTAGTGGCCTTGGAGGGGGGGAGGAAAAACTGTTTTTT.

In its sample, this clonotype was seen a few times. The rearrangement uses TRBV12-3 or TRBV12-4 and TRBJ2-3; D is uncertain. With 5 bases removed from V and 5 bases from J, the gap between germline ends came to 11 bases. CDR3 size: 13 residues. This chain's CDR3 is CASSRTPLDTQYF. The CDR3, as DNA: TGTGCCAGCAGTCGGACCCCTCTAGATACGCAGTATTTT.

The chain has TRBV7-9 and TRBJ2-3; D is unclear. V was cut by 2 bases and J by 2 bases, with 8 bases left in between. This CDR3 has 14 residues. Germline lookup yields CDR1 SEHNR and CDR2 FQNEAQ (reference sequence). Here the CDR3 DNA reads TGTGCCAGCAGCTTATTTGGCCTCACAGATACGCAGTATTTT. It is translated as CASSLFGLTDTQYF.

This clonotype was detected once. The rearrangement joins TRBV20-1 to TRBJ2-1; the D is unclear. CDR3 length: 11 amino acids. V was trimmed by 6 bases and J by 6 bases, leaving 9 bases between them. CDR1 is DFQATT, CDR2 SNEGSKA, per germline (reference sequence). CDR3 sequence (DNA): TGCAGTGCCACCATCGCCAATGAGCAGTTCTTC. Its protein is CSATIANEQFF.